Presented here are 32 T cell receptor beta chains from one specimen sequenced in a study of HIV-infected patients and healthy controls. cDNA was made from about 500 ng RNA using alpha and beta constant primers. Using multiplexing indices, alpha and beta chain libraries were generated apart by chain-specific third strand synthesis. MiXCR, run by TCRdb on the 5' RACE reads, gives a single entry per CDR3 protein. The table has a few thousand distinct CDR3 sequences, approximately 10% seen once; the top ten hold approximately 25%. Roughly three months, about 14 weeks, into antiretroviral therapy, follow-up blood was collected. No cell fractionation was done, so the repertoire covers all unsorted peripheral blood T cells. This sample comprised blood, obtained during antiretroviral therapy. The receptors were sampled from an adult with HIV infection.

This clonotype is deemed large. The chain joins TRBV6-6 to TRBJ2-5, with 8 bases lining up with TRBD1. There are 16 residues in the CDR3. V was clipped by 6 bases and J by 2 bases; unmatched bases: 11. Germline values: CDR1 MNHNY, CDR2 SVGAGI (reference sequence). CDR3 bases: TGTGCCAGCAGGACAGGGGTGGGGACACCTCAAGAGACCCAGTACTTC. It encodes CASRTGVGTPQETQYF.

In its sample, this clonotype is large. The chain has TRBV7-9 and TRBJ2-2, with 7 bases that match TRBD1. V gave up 5 bases and J gave up 6 bases; unmatched junction bases: 9. The CDR3 consists of 15 residues. CDR1 and CDR2 (germline): SEHNR, FQNEAQ (reference sequence). The CDR3 loop reads CASSPKDRPAGELFF. As DNA, the CDR3 is TGTGCCAGCAGCCCAAAGGACAGGCCAGCCGGGGAGCTGTTTTTT.

This clonotype is deemed medium-sized. V gene TRBV7-8 combines with J gene TRBJ2-3; 8 nucleotides align to TRBD1. CDR3 length: 15 amino acids. Germline lookup yields CDR1 SGHVS and CDR2 FQNEAQ. V was pared by 7 bases and J by 2 bases, with 8 bases of the junction left unmatched. CDR3 protein: CASTHRQGNTDTQYF. The CDR3, as DNA: TGTGCCAGCACCCACCGACAGGGGAACACAGATACGCAGTATTTT.

This clonotype rates as medium-sized (0.01 to 0.1%). The genes are TRBV9 and TRBJ2-7; D is undetermined. Between the trimmed V and J ends, which lost 3 bases and 5 bases, there was a span of 12 bases. This CDR3 region has 13 residues. The germline V gene encodes CDR1 SGDLS and CDR2 YYNGEE. This CDR3 is CASSGQYFDEQYF. The CDR3 nucleotides are TGTGCCAGCAGCGGGCAGTACTTTGACGAGCAGTACTTC.

This clonotype appeared many times. The rearrangement joins TRBV7-2 to TRBJ2-6; D is undetermined. The CDR3 spans 14 residues. Trimming left V 3 bases short and J 1 base short, with 4 bases between. In germline, CDR1 is SGHTA, CDR2 FQGNSA. CDR3 bases: TGTGCCAGCAGCTTGGGGTCTGGGGCCAACGTCCTGACTTTC. Protein sequence: CASSLGSGANVLTF.

The V call is TRBV28, the J call TRBJ2-3; D is undetermined. Trimming shortened V by 2 bases and J by 4 bases, and 10 bases separated the two germline ends. Germline values: CDR1 MDHEN, CDR2 SYDVKM. The length of the CDR3 is 14 residues. The CDR3 sequence is CASSLASRADTQYF. The CDR3 DNA sequence: TGTGCCAGCAGTTTAGCTAGTCGGGCAGATACGCAGTATTTT.

This clonotype is labeled as medium-sized. The chain couples TRBV7-3 to TRBJ2-3; the match to TRBD2 covers 8 bases. Unmatched junction bases numbered 3, after V lost 1 base and J lost 0 bases. CDR1 SGHTA and CDR2 FQGTGA come from the germline V gene. This CDR3 has 16 amino acids. DNA of the CDR3: TGTGCCAGCAGCTTAAACCCTAGCGGGAGCACAGATACGCAGTATTTT. It is translated as CASSLNPSGSTDTQYF.

This clonotype is medium-sized by share. The chain joins TRBV10-1 to TRBJ2-3; TRBD2 agrees at 13 bases. The CDR3 runs to 17 residues. Germline assignment: CDR1 WNHNN and CDR2 SYGVQD (reference sequence). With V trimmed by 1 base and J by 5 bases, 6 bases remained unmatched. The CDR3 here is CASSEFGTSGAGDTQYF. CDR3 sequence (DNA): TGCGCCAGCAGTGAGTTCGGGACTAGCGGGGCAGGAGATACGCAGTATTTT.

Relative to its sample, this clonotype is medium-sized (0.01 to 0.1%). The chain has TRBV20-1 and TRBJ1-2; no clear D gene. The CDR3 sequence is 15 residues long. V lost 0 bases and J lost 4, with 15 bases in between. Germline V gives CDR1 DFQATT, CDR2 SNEGSKA (reference sequence). CDR3 in DNA: TGCAGTGCTAGAGATGAGGGTCTCACCAGCTATGGCTACACCTTC. Amino acids: CSARDEGLTSYGYTF.

This clonotype has ten or more counts. The DNA for the CDR3 is TGTGCCAGCAGCCAGAGGTCTCAGGGGAGACTGGCTTTCTTT. This codes for CASSQRSQGRLAFF. This sequence joins TRBV3-1 and TRBJ1-1; possible D gene TRBD1, 6 bases. CDR1 is LGHDT and CDR2 is YNNKEL in the germline V gene (reference sequence). This CDR3 region has 14 residues. V gave up 3 bases and J gave up 11 bases, with 19 bases separating them. Combining the CDR3 with reference TRBV3-1 and TRBJ1-1 gives the whole variable domain DTAVSQTPKYLVTQMGNDKSIKCEQNLGHDTMYWYKQDSKKFLKIMFSYNNKELIINETVPNRFSPKSPDKAHLNLHINSLELGDSAVYFCASSQRSQGRLAFFGQGTRLTVV.

Ten or more counts support this clonotype. V and J are TRBV7-2 and TRBJ1-1; D is unresolved. Trimming left V 6 bases short and J 5 bases short, with 10 bases between. CDR3 length: 12 residues. Germline CDR1 is SGHTA and CDR2 is FQGNSA. This chain's CDR3 is CASSPMTTEAFF. The CDR3 bases are TGTGCCAGCAGTCCCATGACAACTGAAGCTTTCTTT.

The chain joins TRBV5-6 to TRBJ2-2; D gene unclear. The CDR3 spans 15 residues. V was shortened by 3 bases and J by 7 bases, with 16 bases between the two germline ends. In germline, CDR1 is SGHDT, CDR2 YYEEEE. CDR3 DNA: TGTGCCAGCAGCTCGGCCGACACCTTGGGCGGGGAGCTGTTTTTT. This codes for CASSSADTLGGELFF. Looking up the rest from reference TRBV5-6 and TRBJ2-2 gives the full variable domain: DAGVTQSPTHLIKTRGQQVTLRCSPKSGHDTVSWYQQALGQGPQFIFQYYEEEERQRGNFPDRFSGHQFPNYSSELNVNALLLGDSALYLCASSSADTLGGELFFGEGSRLTVL.

This rearrangement joins TRBV19 to TRBJ1-5, with D unresolved. The CDR3 totals 13 residues. The germline gives CDR1 LNHDA, CDR2 SQIVND (reference sequence). V lost 7 bases to trimming and J lost 2 bases, with 9 bases between them. The CDR3 region is CASTNRGNQPQHF. CDR3 DNA: TGTGCCAGTACTAATAGGGGCAATCAGCCCCAGCATTTT.

In its sample, this clonotype was seen many times. CDR3 bases: TGCGCCAGCAGCCAAAGACTAGCGGGGGGGCCGGATCAAGAGACCCAGTACTTC. Its protein is CASSQRLAGGPDQETQYF. This chain uses TRBV5-1 with TRBJ2-5, with TRBD2 matching 14 bases. The V gene end was trimmed by 4 bases and the J gene end by 2 bases; junction bases not matched to a gene: 10. The CDR3 runs to 18 residues. Looked up from germline, CDR1 is SGHRS and CDR2 is YFSETQ.

Ten or more counts support this clonotype. The chain is built from TRBV19 and TRBJ2-7; no definite D call. This CDR3 has 14 amino acids. V was clipped by 1 base and J by 1 base, with 8 bases between them. Germline V CDR1 and CDR2: LNHDA, SQIVND (reference sequence). The chain's CDR3 is CASSIGALSYEQYF. The CDR3 DNA reads TGTGCCAGTAGTATAGGGGCCCTGTCCTACGAGCAGTACTTC.

This clonotype is termed medium-sized. V usage is TRBV5-4 and J usage is TRBJ2-7; D assignment may be TRBD1 or TRBD2 (5 bases each). Germline V gene lookup returns CDR1 SGHNT and CDR2 YYREEE (reference sequence). CDR3 length: 14 amino acids. V was cut by 2 bases and J by 3 bases, with 12 bases left in between. For the CDR3, the DNA is TGTGCCAGCAGCTTAGAGGGGTGGGACTACGAGCAGTACTTC. Its translation: CASSLEGWDYEQYF.

The sample holds many counts of this clonotype. The chain recombines TRBV5-6 with TRBJ2-5; D is perhaps TRBD1 (6 bases). Trimming took off 0 bases at V and 4 bases at J, with 16 bases between the two ends. Germline CDR1 is SGHDT and CDR2 is YYEEEE. The CDR3 has 16 residues. The CDR3 DNA reads TGTGCCAGCAGCTTGGAGGGGACACCCCCGGGAGAGACCCAGTACTTC. Translation: CASSLEGTPPGETQYF. Variable domain in full (rest from reference TRBV5-6 and TRBJ2-5): DAGVTQSPTHLIKTRGQQVTLRCSPKSGHDTVSWYQQALGQGPQFIFQYYEEEERQRGNFPDRFSGHQFPNYSSELNVNALLLGDSALYLCASSLEGTPPGETQYFGPGTRLLVL.

The chain employs TRBV28 and TRBJ1-4; perhaps TRBD1 as D (5 bases). V was cut by 3 bases and J by 5 bases, with 10 bases left in between. The CDR3 loop spans 14 amino acids. Germline CDR1 MDHEN, CDR2 SYDVKM. CDR3 amino acids: CASSLLGENEKLFF. The DNA of the CDR3 is TGTGCCAGCAGTTTGCTAGGGGAGAATGAAAAACTGTTTTTT.

This clonotype is labeled as large. The chain has TRBV3-1 and TRBJ2-1, with D perhaps TRBD1 (6 bases). CDR1 LGHDT and CDR2 YNNKEL come from the germline V gene (reference sequence). Trimming cost V 0 bases and J 8 bases, with 23 bases left between them. The CDR3 is 18 residues long. CDR3 bases: TGTGCCAGCAGCCAAGATCATCTCGGACAGACACACGGAGATGAGCAGTTCTTC. Its translation: CASSQDHLGQTHGDEQFF.

V usage is TRBV12-3 or TRBV12-4 and J usage is TRBJ1-5; 7 nucleotides match TRBD1. This CDR3 contains 14 residues. The J segment lost 7 bases and the V segment lost 4 bases, leaving 7 bases of the junction unmatched. The CDR3, as DNA: TGTGCCAGCAGTTCCGAAGGGGGCGGACAGCCCCAGCATTTT. Its protein product is CASSSEGGGQPQHF.

Within the sample, this clonotype is medium-sized. This chain links TRBV19 with TRBJ1-5; D remains ambiguous. Germline-derived CDR1 and CDR2 are LNHDA and SQIVND (reference sequence). The CDR3 loop spans 15 amino acids. Trimming pared 6 bases from V and 0 bases from J, leaving 12 bases between. CDR3 bases: TGTGCCAGTAGCCCCGGAGGGTATAGCAATCAGCCCCAGCATTTT. Protein sequence: CASSPGGYSNQPQHF.

The J gene is TRBJ2-1, the V gene TRBV7-9; D is unclear. The V and J ends lost 3 bases and 8 bases respectively, with 14 bases between them. Germline V gene data show CDR1 as SEHNR and CDR2 as FQNEAQ (reference sequence). The length of the CDR3 is 14 residues. The CDR3 coding sequence is TGTGCCAGCAGCTTTGCCAGTCGCCAATATGAGCAGTTCTTC. Its protein is CASSFASRQYEQFF.

This clonotype counts as large. The V call is TRBV28, the J call TRBJ2-7; 8 nucleotides line up with TRBD1. The CDR3 covers 14 residues. In germline, CDR1 is MDHEN, CDR2 SYDVKM. V lost 2 bases, J lost 4 bases, and 4 bases stayed unmatched. CDR3 sequence (DNA): TGTGCCAGCAGTTTAGCAGGGGGCGGGTACGAGCAGTACTTC. This sequence encodes CASSLAGGGYEQYF.

This clonotype is medium-sized. The chain uses TRBV10-3 and TRBJ2-7; possibly TRBD1 for D (5 bases). V was shortened by 2 bases and J by 0 bases, with 11 bases between the two germline ends. This CDR3 comprises 15 residues. Germline CDR1 reads ENHRY; CDR2 reads SYGVKD. Here the CDR3 reads CAISEIQDRSYEQYF. The CDR3 bases are TGTGCCATCAGTGAGATACAGGACCGCTCCTACGAGCAGTACTTC.

This clonotype was counted many times. The genes are TRBV2 and TRBJ2-7; maybe TRBD2 (5 bases). The CDR3 totals 13 residues. Trimming removed 4 bases from V and 2 bases from J, with 9 bases in between. Germline values: CDR1 SNHLY, CDR2 FYNNEI. For the CDR3, the DNA is TGTGCCAGCAGTGGAGGGAGAACCTACGAGCAGTACTTC. Protein product: CASSGGRTYEQYF.

This clonotype ranks as medium-sized. The J gene is TRBJ2-7, the V gene TRBV5-1; 8 positions match TRBD1. Per germline, CDR1 SGHRS and CDR2 YFSETQ. The trim removed 3 bases at V and 3 bases at J, leaving 8 bases unmatched. This CDR3 is 15 amino acids long. DNA for the CDR3: TGCGCCAGCAGCTCCCAAGACAGGGGAGTCTACGAGCAGTACTTC. It is translated as CASSSQDRGVYEQYF.

This clonotype was seen a handful of times. The chain couples TRBV7-2 to TRBJ2-3; D is unresolved. Germline-derived CDR1 and CDR2 are SGHTA and FQGNSA. This CDR3 has 13 residues. The V end was cut by 3 bases, the J end by 6 bases, with 10 bases between. The CDR3, as DNA: TGTGCCAGCAGCTTCCGAAGTCGGGATACGCAGTATTTT. This translates into CASSFRSRDTQYF.

This clonotype was detected many times. This chain uses TRBV20-1 with TRBJ2-3; D not certain. V was cut by 1 base and J by 1 base, with 12 bases left in between. Germline V gene data show CDR1 as DFQATT and CDR2 as SNEGSKA (reference sequence). CDR3 length: 15 amino acids. The CDR3 loop is CSARGVDRRTDTQYF. The CDR3 nucleotides are TGCAGTGCTAGAGGGGTGGACCGCCGCACAGATACGCAGTATTTT.

This clonotype was seen repeatedly, ten times or more. The chain has TRBV7-9 and TRBJ1-5, with D unclear. This CDR3 is 12 amino acids long. From germline, CDR1 is SEHNR and CDR2 FQNEAQ (reference sequence). Deletions cut 1 base from V and 6 bases from J, with 4 bases between. The CDR3 here is CASSLGSQPQHF. CDR3 sequence (DNA): TGTGCCAGCAGCTTAGGGAGTCAGCCCCAGCATTTT. Full variable domain (rest looked up from reference TRBV7-9 and TRBJ1-5): DTGVSQNPRHKITKRGQNVTFRCDPISEHNRLYWYRQTLGQGPEFLTYFQNEAQLEKSRLLSDRFSAERPKGSFSTLEIQRTEQGDSAMYLCASSLGSQPQHFGDGTRLSIL.

This clonotype is classed as medium-sized. The chain has TRBV6-5 and TRBJ1-1; tentatively, D is TRBD1 (5 bases). The CDR3 length is 14 residues. Germline V gives CDR1 MNHEY, CDR2 SVGAGI. V was trimmed by 5 bases and J by 1 base, leaving 11 bases between them. The CDR3 DNA follows: TGTGCCAGCAGTACACTCGACAGGAACACTGAAGCTTTCTTT. It codes for CASSTLDRNTEAFF.

By share, this clonotype ranks as medium-sized. This chain joins TRBV7-2 and TRBJ1-5, with D possibly being TRBD1 (5 bases). The CDR3 has 16 amino acids. Germline-derived CDR1 and CDR2 are SGHTA and FQGNSA. Trimming stripped 5 bases from V and 5 bases from J, with 19 bases between. The CDR3 region is CASSHGRTGVDQPQHF. As DNA, the CDR3 is TGTGCCAGCAGCCATGGGCGTACGGGGGTAGATCAGCCCCAGCATTTT.

The CDR3 DNA reads as TGTGCCAGCAGCTTACTCCCAGCAACTAATGAAAAACTGTTTTTT. Translated: CASSLLPATNEKLFF. The chain joins TRBV7-2 to TRBJ1-4; unclear D gene. From germline, CDR1 is SGHTA and CDR2 FQGNSA. V was pared by 2 bases and J by 0 bases, with 7 bases between. This CDR3 region has 15 residues.